The subject of this entry is one TCR beta chain. Its specificity is not known. The same CDR3 arises from other DNA sequences in this sample as well. It was at deep level that the assay was run. The input for sorted-subset replicate PCRs was around 200 ng DNA, 25,000 to 30,000 T cell genomes. Clones were sequenced by immunoSEQ multiplex PCR, and TCRdb holds only the in-frame ones, with some missing. The sample holds about 680,000 clones; about 90% are singletons and the top ten take approximately 24%. The source of the sample is a study of shared clonotypes between healthy human individuals. Broader study findings: In general, naive subsets displayed greater estimated richness than memory subsets did. Measured sharing among donors was expected to vary with sequencing depth.

CD45RO-negative, CCR7-selected cells formed the naive CD8 fraction, which excluded terminally differentiated effector memory CD45RA+ cells. The CDR3 contains 15 residues. Germline V gene sequence: CDR1 SEHNR, CDR2 FQNEAQ (reference sequence). The V gene end was trimmed by 2 bases and the J gene end by 4 bases; junction bases not matched to a gene: 2. Input material: naive CD8+ T cells sorted from blood. The TCR originated in a man under 40 in good health. The chain is built from TRBV7-9 and TRBJ2-1, with 10 nucleotides matching TRBD2. CDR3 amino acids: CASSLLAGEYNEQFF. The CDR3 DNA reads TGTGCCAGCAGCTTACTAGCGGGAGAATACAATGAGCAGTTCTTC.